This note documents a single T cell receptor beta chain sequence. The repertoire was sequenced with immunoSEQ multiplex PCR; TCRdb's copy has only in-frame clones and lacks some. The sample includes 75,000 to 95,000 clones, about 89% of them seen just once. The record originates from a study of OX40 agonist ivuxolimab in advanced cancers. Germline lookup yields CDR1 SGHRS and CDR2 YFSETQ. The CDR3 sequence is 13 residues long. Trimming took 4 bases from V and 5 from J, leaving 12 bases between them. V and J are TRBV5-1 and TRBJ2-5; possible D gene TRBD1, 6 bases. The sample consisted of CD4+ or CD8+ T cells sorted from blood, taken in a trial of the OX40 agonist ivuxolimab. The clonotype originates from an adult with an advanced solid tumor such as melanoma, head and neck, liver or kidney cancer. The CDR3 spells CASSPDRRETQYF. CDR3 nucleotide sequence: TGCGCCAGCAGCCCGGACAGAAGGGAGACCCAGTACTTC.